This entry describes one T cell receptor (beta chain). The antigen is not known. Other DNA sequences in the sample encode the same CDR3. Germline V gene lookup returns CDR1 MNHEY and CDR2 SVGAGI. The CDR3 contains 14 residues. Trimming took 2 bases from V and 2 from J, leaving 9 bases between them. The treatment is: treatment-naive control, cytoreductive nephrectomy. Control tumors came from treatment-naive patients without prior radiation. The data are from a study of radiation and T cells in renal cell carcinoma. Study-wide findings and caveats: Dominant CDR3 motifs occupied more repertoire in irradiated than control tumors.

The method was immunoSEQ multiplex PCR; TCRdb's version includes in-frame clones alone and lacks a portion of them. The sample holds some 25,000 clones, 58% seen once. Sequences were derived from tumor tissue, sampled from a patient whose treatment was nephrectomy without radiotherapy. The chain combines TRBV6-5 with TRBJ1-1; maybe TRBD1 (5 bases). This clonotype originated in a man between 40 and 49 years old with renal cell carcinoma. The CDR3 here is CASSYGGTNTEAFF. CDR3 nucleotides: TGTGCCAGCAGTTACGGGGGTACTAACACTGAAGCTTTCTTT.